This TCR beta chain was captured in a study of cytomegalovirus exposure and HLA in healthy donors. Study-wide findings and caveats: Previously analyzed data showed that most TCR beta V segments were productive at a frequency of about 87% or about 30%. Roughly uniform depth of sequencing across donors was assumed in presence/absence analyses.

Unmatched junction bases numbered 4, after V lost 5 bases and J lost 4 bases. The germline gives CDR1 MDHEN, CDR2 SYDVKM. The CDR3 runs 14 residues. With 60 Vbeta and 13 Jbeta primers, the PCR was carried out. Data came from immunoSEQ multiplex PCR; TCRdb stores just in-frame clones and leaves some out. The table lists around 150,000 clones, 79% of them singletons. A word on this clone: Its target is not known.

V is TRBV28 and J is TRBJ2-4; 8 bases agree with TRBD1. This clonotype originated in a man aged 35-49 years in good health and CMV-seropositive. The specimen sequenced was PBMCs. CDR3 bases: TGTGCCAGCAGTCGACAGGGGTCAAAAAACATTCAGTACTTC. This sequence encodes CASSRQGSKNIQYF.